This T cell receptor beta chain appears in the sequencing data of a study of technical replicates of blood from a handful of donors. Between the trimmed V and J ends, which lost 7 bases and 6 bases, there was a span of 10 bases. The CDR3 spans 12 residues. Germline values: CDR1 SNHLY, CDR2 FYNNEI. Assay: immunoSEQ multiplex PCR; the TCRdb copy retains only in-frame clones and omits some. Of 50,000 to 55,000 clones in the sample, about 86% were seen once. V usage is TRBV2 and J usage is TRBJ1-5; D gene ambiguous. This sequence was found in a human donor in good health. Some clones in this sample may be carry-over from other donors' samples. Sample: PBMCs. In DNA form, the CDR3 reads TGTGCCAGCACTCTACCCCCTCAGCCCCAGCATTTT. Its protein product is CASTLPPQPQHF.